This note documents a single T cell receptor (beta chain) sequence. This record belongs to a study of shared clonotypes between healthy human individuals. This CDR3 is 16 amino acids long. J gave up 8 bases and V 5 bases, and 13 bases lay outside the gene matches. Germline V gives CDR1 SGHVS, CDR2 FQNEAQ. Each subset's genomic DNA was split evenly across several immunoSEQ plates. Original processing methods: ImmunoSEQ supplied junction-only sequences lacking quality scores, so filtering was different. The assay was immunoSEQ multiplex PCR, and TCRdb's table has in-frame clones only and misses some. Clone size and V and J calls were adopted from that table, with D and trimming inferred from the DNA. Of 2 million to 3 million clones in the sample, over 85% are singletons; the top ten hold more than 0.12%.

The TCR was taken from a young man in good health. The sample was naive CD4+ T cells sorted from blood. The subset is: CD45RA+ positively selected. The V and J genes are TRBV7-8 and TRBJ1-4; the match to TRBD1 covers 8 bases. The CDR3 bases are TGTGCCAGCAGCCGAACCCCGGGACAGGTCTGGGAAAAACTGTTTTTT. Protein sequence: CASSRTPGQVWEKLFF.